These 30 T cell receptor beta chains were sequenced from one sample in a study of post-analysis software for immune sequencing data. The antigens of these receptors remain unknown. Points from the study as a whole: Patients had higher frequencies than controls of about five TRBV segments, including TRBV5-6, TRBV5-1 and TRBV20-1.

cDNA libraries of TCR beta carried unique molecular identifiers. TCRdb recomputed calls from the PCR reads with MiXCR, one row per CDR3 protein. There are roughly 800,000 distinct CDR3 sequences in the sample; approximately 53% occur only once, and 4.6% lies in the top ten. The material sequenced was blood. All receptors derive from a girl aged 10-17 years with multiple sclerosis.

This clonotype has just a few counts. The V gene is TRBV24-1, the J gene TRBJ2-1; TRBD1 might be the D (6 bases). Per germline, CDR1 KGHDR and CDR2 SFDVKD. V lost 6 bases and J lost 3, with 14 bases in between. The CDR3 sequence is 15 residues long. Written as DNA, the CDR3 is TGTGCCACCAGTTTTGGGGGCGGAAGCTACAATGAGCAGTTCTTC. Translated: CATSFGGGSYNEQFF.

The chain combines TRBV25-1 with TRBJ2-7, with a possible D match to TRBD2 (6 bases). The CDR3 has 11 residues. Germline V gives CDR1 MGHDK, CDR2 SYGVNS. Trimming took off 7 bases at V and 6 bases at J, with 10 bases between the two ends. The CDR3 DNA is TGTGCCAGCATTCAGGAGGGCGAGCAGTACTTC. This encodes CASIQEGEQYF.

The CDR3 loop reads CASRFSVPSNTEAFF. The CDR3 DNA sequence: TGTGCCAGCAGATTTAGTGTACCTTCGAACACTGAAGCTTTCTTT. The rearrangement uses TRBV6-5 and TRBJ1-1; no firm D call. V lost 6 bases and J 1 base, leaving 15 bases between the germline ends. The length of the CDR3 is 15 residues. Germline V lookup: CDR1 MNHEY, CDR2 SVGAGI.

The chain couples TRBV29-1 to TRBJ1-1; 9 bases are shared with TRBD1. V was clipped by 5 bases and J by 4 bases; unmatched bases: 5. CDR3 length: 13 residues. Germline V gene sequence: CDR1 SQVTM, CDR2 ANQGSEA. This CDR3 reads CSVKGTGITEAFF. Here the CDR3 DNA reads TGCAGCGTTAAAGGGACAGGGATCACTGAAGCTTTCTTT.

This sequence joins TRBV20-1 and TRBJ1-2; a possible D gene is TRBD1 (6 bases). This CDR3 comprises 13 residues. Per germline, CDR1 DFQATT and CDR2 SNEGSKA (reference sequence). The ends were cut back, 3 bases at V and 3 bases at J, with 11 bases in the middle. The DNA of the CDR3 is TGCAGTGCTAGTTGGAGGGGGGACTATGGCTACACCTTC. It translates to CSASWRGDYGYTF.

A note on this clonotype: An end of the junction differs from the germline gene, which may be a read error. This chain joins TRBV7-3 and TRBJ2-3; 7 nucleotides match TRBD2. This CDR3 spans 15 amino acids. Germline-derived CDR1 and CDR2 are SGHTA and FQGTGA. The CDR3 protein is CASSFASGSIDTQYF. The CDR3 DNA follows: TGTGCCAGCAGCTTCGCTAGCGGAAGCATAGATACGCAGTATTTT.

V gene TRBV5-5 combines with J gene TRBJ2-3, with 8 bases fitting TRBD1. The V gene's germline CDR1 is SGHKS and CDR2 YYEKEE (reference sequence). The CDR3 length is 17 residues. The ends lost 0 bases at V and 4 bases at J; junction bases unmatched: 10. CDR3 in amino acids: CASSLGKRQGIADTQYF. Here the CDR3 DNA reads TGTGCCAGCAGCTTGGGGAAGAGACAGGGGATCGCAGATACGCAGTATTTT.

V and J are TRBV7-3 and TRBJ2-1; tentative D call: TRBD2 (5 bases). The germline gives CDR1 SGHTA, CDR2 FQGTGA. V was shortened by 5 bases and J by 2 bases, with 16 bases between the two germline ends. The CDR3 extends over 16 amino acids. CDR3 amino acids: CASSRPGAAAYNEQFF. CDR3 in DNA: TGTGCCAGCAGCCGTCCAGGAGCGGCAGCCTACAATGAGCAGTTCTTC.

The V gene is TRBV29-1, the J gene TRBJ1-2; 7 positions match TRBD1. The CDR3 length is 12 residues. Germline values: CDR1 SQVTM, CDR2 ANQGSEA. V trimming: 6 bases; J trimming: 6 bases; junction bases outside the gene matches: 7. CDR3 nucleotides: TGCAGCGTCTCGACAGGGAGGGATGGCTACACCTTC. Residues: CSVSTGRDGYTF.

This chain connects TRBV6-6 to TRBJ2-5, with D maybe TRBD2 (6 bases). The J call is in doubt because the DNA end fits TRBJ2-7 better. Germline CDR1 MNHNY, CDR2 SVGAGI (reference sequence). The CDR3 runs 13 residues. The CDR3 protein is CATQRAVDYEQYF. In DNA form, the CDR3 reads TGTGCCACCCAGCGGGCCGTAGACTACGAGCAGTACTTC.

The V call is TRBV6-4, the J call TRBJ2-7, with D tentatively TRBD2 (5 bases). V lost 6 bases to trimming and J lost 3 bases, with 18 bases between them. The germline CDR1 and CDR2 sequences are MRHNA and SNTAGT. There are 15 residues in the CDR3. CDR3 nucleotides: TGTGCCAGCAGGCCAGAGGGCTTAGTGGACTACGAGCAGTACTTC. Translated, it gives CASRPEGLVDYEQYF.

The V and J genes are TRBV5-1 and TRBJ1-6; 7 bases align to TRBD1. This CDR3 contains 16 residues. From germline, CDR1 is SGHRS and CDR2 YFSETQ. V shed 4 bases, J shed 7 bases, and the junction held 11 bases outside the gene matches. CDR3 region: CASSHNDRVGNSPLHF. CDR3 DNA sequence: TGCGCCAGCAGCCACAATGACAGGGTAGGAAATTCACCCCTCCACTTT.

The genes are TRBV29-1 and TRBJ2-2; no firm D call. The germline V and J ends were trimmed by 7 bases and 6 bases, with 6 bases remaining between them. Germline lookup yields CDR1 SQVTM and CDR2 ANQGSEA. This CDR3 region has 10 residues. The CDR3 spells CSAVAGELFF. The CDR3, as DNA: TGCAGCGCGGTGGCCGGGGAGCTGTTTTTT.

V gene TRBV20-1 combines with J gene TRBJ2-7; 9 bases match TRBD1. This CDR3 region has 15 residues. The junction had 11 bases not matched to a gene; V was cut back by 5 bases and J by 3 bases. From germline, CDR1 is DFQATT and CDR2 SNEGSKA (reference sequence). The chain's CDR3 is CSAPKTGQGDYEQYF. The CDR3 bases are TGCAGTGCTCCGAAGACGGGACAGGGAGACTACGAGCAGTACTTC.

V and J are TRBV4-1 and TRBJ2-7, with TRBD1 matching 9 bases. The CDR3 is 15 amino acids. V was pared by 4 bases and J by 2 bases, with 6 bases of the junction left unmatched. Germline V CDR1 and CDR2: MGHRA, YSYEKL. The CDR3 protein is CASSPRDRDPYEQYF. For the CDR3, the DNA is TGCGCCAGCAGCCCCCGGGACAGGGATCCCTACGAGCAGTACTTC.

This clonotype has only a few counts. The rearrangement joins TRBV6-6 to TRBJ2-5; the D gene could be TRBD1 or TRBD2 (5 bases each). The V and J ends lost 7 bases and 0 bases respectively, with 12 bases between them. Per the germline V gene, CDR1 is MNHNY and CDR2 is SVGAGI (reference sequence). CDR3 length: 14 residues. The CDR3 is CASTGQWYQETQYF. CDR3 nucleotide sequence: TGTGCCAGCACGGGGCAGTGGTACCAAGAGACCCAGTACTTC.

This clonotype was detected only a few times. J is TRBJ2-4 and V is TRBV7-9; either TRBD1 or TRBD2 may supply D (5 bases each). Trimming pared 4 bases from V and 12 bases from J, leaving 10 bases between. The germline V gene encodes CDR1 SEHNR and CDR2 FQNEAQ (reference sequence). The CDR3 length is 11 residues. CDR3 sequence (DNA): TGTGCCAGCAGCTACGGGACCGCTCAGTACTTC. This gives the protein CASSYGTAQYF.

This clonotype has a handful of counts. This sequence joins TRBV12-5 and TRBJ2-7, with 8 bases matching TRBD1. This CDR3 is built from 17 residues. V was pared by 1 base and J by 4 bases, with 12 bases of the junction left unmatched. The germline CDR1 and CDR2 sequences are LGHNT and FRNRAP. CDR3 residues: CASGLDRADRVRYEQYF. CDR3 nucleotide sequence: TGTGCTAGTGGTTTGGACAGAGCGGACAGGGTAAGGTACGAGCAGTACTTC.

The V call is TRBV5-1, the J call TRBJ1-1; D ambiguous. Germline V gene data show CDR1 as SGHRS and CDR2 as YFSETQ. The CDR3 loop spans 14 amino acids. Deletions cut 1 base from V and 8 bases from J, with 15 bases between. CDR3 nucleotides: TGCGCCAGCAGCTTGACGGCAGGCAAAACCGAAGCTTTCTTT. Protein: CASSLTAGKTEAFF.

The chain employs TRBV10-3 and TRBJ1-1; a weak D match, TRBD1 (6 bases). The V gene lost 7 bases and the J gene lost 7 bases, with 22 bases spanning the gap. The CDR3 covers 15 residues. Germline assignment: CDR1 ENHRY and CDR2 SYGVKD. CDR3 region: CAIMFGQLQAHEAFF. CDR3 in DNA: TGTGCCATCATGTTCGGACAGCTCCAGGCACATGAAGCTTTCTTT.

This clonotype was counted only a few times. V is TRBV20-1 and J is TRBJ2-5; possibly TRBD2 for D (6 bases). This CDR3 has 15 residues. V was pared by 3 bases and J by 6 bases, with 20 bases between. The germline V gene encodes CDR1 DFQATT and CDR2 SNEGSKA (reference sequence). This chain's CDR3 is CSARGEAGRSQTQYF. The CDR3 nucleotides are TGCAGTGCTAGGGGGGAGGCGGGGAGGAGTCAGACCCAGTACTTC.

CDR3 coding DNA: TGCAGCCTTAGTCCGGGACAGAGCACAGATACGCAGTATTTT. Amino acid sequence: CSLSPGQSTDTQYF. V is TRBV29-1 and J is TRBJ2-3; 7 bases line up with TRBD1. The CDR3 runs 14 residues. Germline V CDR1 and CDR2: SQVTM, ANQGSEA. J was trimmed by 0 bases and V by 8 bases; bases with no gene match: 8.

CDR3 DNA: TGCAGTGCTAGTGGTAGCGGGAGGGTCTCTGAGCAGTACTTC. This gives the protein CSASGSGRVSEQYF. The chain links TRBV20-1 to TRBJ2-7, with TRBD2 matching 11 bases. This CDR3 has 14 residues. J gave up 7 bases and V 3 bases, and 8 bases lay outside the gene matches. Germline CDR1 DFQATT, CDR2 SNEGSKA (reference sequence).

This clonotype was seen only once. The V and J genes are TRBV20-1 and TRBJ2-5; 16 positions match TRBD2. The CDR3 has 17 amino acids. CDR1 is DFQATT and CDR2 is SNEGSKA in the germline V gene (reference sequence). V trimming: 4 bases; J trimming: 5 bases; junction bases outside the gene matches: 10. CDR3 sequence reads: CSATSGLAGGRLETQYF. CDR3 bases: TGCAGTGCTACCTCGGGACTAGCGGGGGGGCGATTGGAGACCCAGTACTTC.

This chain joins TRBV5-1 and TRBJ2-3; D unresolved. Trimming took 4 bases from V and 2 from J, leaving 8 bases between them. This CDR3 has 13 amino acids. Germline V gene lookup returns CDR1 SGHRS and CDR2 YFSETQ. The CDR3 sequence is CASSTLPTDTQYF. The CDR3 region has the DNA TGCGCCAGCAGCACCCTACCCACAGATACGCAGTATTTT. Full variable domain (remainder filled in from reference TRBV5-1 and TRBJ2-3): KAGVTQTPRYLIKTRGQQVTLSCSPISGHRSVSWYQQTPGQGLQFLFEYFSETQRNKGNFPGRFSGRQFSNSRSEMNVSTLELGDSALYLCASSTLPTDTQYFGPGTRLTVL.

The chain is built from TRBV5-1 and TRBJ1-6; 7 bases match TRBD1. Germline V gives CDR1 SGHRS, CDR2 YFSETQ. The junction had 4 bases not matched to a gene; V was cut back by 0 bases and J by 10 bases. This CDR3 comprises 14 residues. The CDR3 sequence: CASSLDRGSSPLHF. CDR3 in DNA: TGCGCCAGCAGCTTGGACAGGGGTTCCTCACCCCTCCACTTT.

The V call is TRBV20-1, the J call TRBJ2-3; D perhaps matches TRBD2 (5 bases). The CDR3 sequence is 13 residues long. Trimming removed 4 bases at V and 2 bases at J, with 10 bases between. Germline V gene data show CDR1 as DFQATT and CDR2 as SNEGSKA (reference sequence). The CDR3 reads CSATRGPTDTQYF. CDR3 in DNA: TGCAGTGCTACCCGCGGGCCCACAGATACGCAGTATTTT.

The rearrangement joins TRBV29-1 to TRBJ2-1; D is ambiguous. This CDR3 spans 15 amino acids. V lost 6 bases and J lost 5, with 20 bases in between. CDR1 SQVTM and CDR2 ANQGSEA come from the germline V gene. The DNA of the CDR3 is TGCAGCGTCCCCCCGGGTGCGGCAAAAGACAATGAGCAGTTCTTC. Residues: CSVPPGAAKDNEQFF.

The V gene is TRBV5-1, the J gene TRBJ2-7; D uncertain. CDR3 length: 13 amino acids. The V end was cut by 4 bases, the J end by 5 bases, with 13 bases between. Germline V gene lookup returns CDR1 SGHRS and CDR2 YFSETQ. For the CDR3, the DNA is TGCGCCAGCAGCCTTGGACGCAGAGACGAGCAGTACTTC. Amino acid sequence: CASSLGRRDEQYF.

The V and J genes are TRBV20-1 and TRBJ1-6; perhaps TRBD1 as D (5 bases). V lost 4 bases and J lost 9, with 19 bases in between. This CDR3 is built from 15 residues. Per germline, CDR1 DFQATT and CDR2 SNEGSKA (reference sequence). The CDR3 DNA reads as TGCAGTGCTATAACCCGAGAGGGGATCGGTTCACCCCTCCACTTT. This gives the protein CSAITREGIGSPLHF.